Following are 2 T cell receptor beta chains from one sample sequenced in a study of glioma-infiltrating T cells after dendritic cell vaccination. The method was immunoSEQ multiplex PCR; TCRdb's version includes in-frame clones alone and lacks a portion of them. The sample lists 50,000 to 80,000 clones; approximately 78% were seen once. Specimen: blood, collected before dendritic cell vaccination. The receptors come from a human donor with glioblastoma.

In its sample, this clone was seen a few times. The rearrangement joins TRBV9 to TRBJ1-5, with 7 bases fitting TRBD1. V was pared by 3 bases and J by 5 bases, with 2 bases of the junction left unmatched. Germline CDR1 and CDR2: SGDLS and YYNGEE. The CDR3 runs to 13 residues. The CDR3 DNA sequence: TGTGCCAGCAGCGCCCAGGGGGATCAGCCCCAGCATTTT. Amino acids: CASSAQGDQPQHF.

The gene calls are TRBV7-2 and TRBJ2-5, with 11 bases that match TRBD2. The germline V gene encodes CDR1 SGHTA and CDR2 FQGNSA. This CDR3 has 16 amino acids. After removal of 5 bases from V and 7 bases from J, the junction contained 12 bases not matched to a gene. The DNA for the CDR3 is TGTGCCAGCAGCCCCCGTGTAGCGGGGGGGCCTGGGACCCAGTACTTC. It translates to CASSPRVAGGPGTQYF.